The entry that follows covers one TCR beta chain sequence. RNA amounts of about 0.5 to 1 ug underwent reverse transcription with random hexamers. A single record per CDR3 protein comes from TCRdb applying MiXCR to the immunoSEQ multiplex PCR reads. Among 150,000 to 200,000 distinct CDR3 sequences listed, 90% to 95% were seen once. These data originate in a study of CD8 T cells in Susac syndrome. V was pared by 6 bases and J by 3 bases, with 10 bases between. Germline V gene lookup returns CDR1 MNHEY and CDR2 SVGAGI. The CDR3 runs 13 residues. The source of this sequence is a human donor with Susac syndrome. Input material: CD4+ T cells from PBMCs. The rearrangement joins TRBV6-5 to TRBJ2-3; possibly TRBD1 for D (6 bases). CDR3 loop: CASRGQNTDTQYF. The DNA of the CDR3 is TGTGCCAGCAGGGGACAAAATACAGATACGCAGTATTTT.